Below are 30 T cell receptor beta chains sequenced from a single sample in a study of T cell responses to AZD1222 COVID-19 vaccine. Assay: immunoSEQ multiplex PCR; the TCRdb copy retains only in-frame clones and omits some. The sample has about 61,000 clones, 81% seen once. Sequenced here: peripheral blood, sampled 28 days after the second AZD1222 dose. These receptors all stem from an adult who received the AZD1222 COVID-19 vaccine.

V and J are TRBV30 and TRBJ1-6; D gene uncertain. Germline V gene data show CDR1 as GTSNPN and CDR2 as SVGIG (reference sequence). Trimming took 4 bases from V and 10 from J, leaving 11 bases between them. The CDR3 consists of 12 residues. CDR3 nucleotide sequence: TGTGCCTGGACAGGCTCCCTGTCACCCCTCCACTTT. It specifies CAWTGSLSPLHF.

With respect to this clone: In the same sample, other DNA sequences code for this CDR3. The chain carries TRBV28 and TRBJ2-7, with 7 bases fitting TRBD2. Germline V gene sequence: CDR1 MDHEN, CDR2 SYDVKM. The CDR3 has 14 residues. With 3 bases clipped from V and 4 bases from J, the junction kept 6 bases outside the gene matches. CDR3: CASSFGTGGYEQYF. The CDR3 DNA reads TGTGCCAGCAGTTTCGGGACCGGGGGGTACGAGCAGTACTTC.

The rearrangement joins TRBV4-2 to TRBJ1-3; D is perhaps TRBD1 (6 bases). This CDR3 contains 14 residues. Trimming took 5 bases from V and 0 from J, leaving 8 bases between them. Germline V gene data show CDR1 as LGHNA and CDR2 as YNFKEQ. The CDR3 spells CASSKDSSGNTIYF. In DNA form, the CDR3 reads TGTGCCAGCAGCAAGGACAGCTCTGGAAACACCATATATTTT.

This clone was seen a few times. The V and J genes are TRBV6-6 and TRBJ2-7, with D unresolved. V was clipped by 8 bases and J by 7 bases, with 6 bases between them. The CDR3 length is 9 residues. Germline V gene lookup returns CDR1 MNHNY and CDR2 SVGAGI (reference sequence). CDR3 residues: CASGLEQYF. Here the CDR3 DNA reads TGTGCCAGCGGCTTGGAGCAGTACTTC.

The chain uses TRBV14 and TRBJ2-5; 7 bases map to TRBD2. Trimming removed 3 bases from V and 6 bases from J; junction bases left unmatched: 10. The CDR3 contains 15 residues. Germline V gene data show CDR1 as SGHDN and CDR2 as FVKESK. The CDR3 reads CASSHLAEGGKTQYF. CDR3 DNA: TGTGCCAGCAGCCATCTAGCGGAGGGAGGAAAGACCCAGTACTTC.

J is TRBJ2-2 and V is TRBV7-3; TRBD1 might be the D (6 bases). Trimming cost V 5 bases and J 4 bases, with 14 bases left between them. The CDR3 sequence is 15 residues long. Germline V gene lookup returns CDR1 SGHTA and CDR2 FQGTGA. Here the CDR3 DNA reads TGTGCCAGCAGCCCCCAGGGACACCTCACCGGGGAGCTGTTTTTT. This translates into CASSPQGHLTGELFF.

DNA of the CDR3: TGCGCCAGCAGCCAGCAGGGATTCTCTGGAAACACCATATATTTT. Translation gives CASSQQGFSGNTIYF. This sequence joins TRBV4-1 and TRBJ1-3, with D maybe TRBD1 (5 bases). CDR3 length equals 15 residues. The germline CDR1 and CDR2 sequences are MGHRA and YSYEKL. The ends were cut back, 3 bases at V and 0 bases at J, with 9 bases in the middle.

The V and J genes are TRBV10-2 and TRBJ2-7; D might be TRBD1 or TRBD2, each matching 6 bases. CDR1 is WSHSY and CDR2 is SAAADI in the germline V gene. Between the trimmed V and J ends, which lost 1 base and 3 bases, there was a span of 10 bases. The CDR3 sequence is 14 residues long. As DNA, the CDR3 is TGCGCCAGCAGTGAGTTAGGGGGGAACTACGAGCAGTACTTC. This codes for CASSELGGNYEQYF.

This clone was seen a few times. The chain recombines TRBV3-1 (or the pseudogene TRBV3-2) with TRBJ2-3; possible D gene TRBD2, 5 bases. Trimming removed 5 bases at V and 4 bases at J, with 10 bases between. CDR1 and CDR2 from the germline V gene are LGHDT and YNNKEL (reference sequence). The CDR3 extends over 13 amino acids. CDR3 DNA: TGTGCCAGCAGCACAACTAGTCCAGATACGCAGTATTTT. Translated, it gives CASSTTSPDTQYF.

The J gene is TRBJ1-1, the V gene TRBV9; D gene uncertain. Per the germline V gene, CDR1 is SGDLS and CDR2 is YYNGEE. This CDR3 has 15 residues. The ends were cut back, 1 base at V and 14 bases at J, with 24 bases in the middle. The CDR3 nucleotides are TGTGCCAGCAGCGTACGGTCCTCTGGTGAGGCACCTCACTTCTTT. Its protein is CASSVRSSGEAPHFF.

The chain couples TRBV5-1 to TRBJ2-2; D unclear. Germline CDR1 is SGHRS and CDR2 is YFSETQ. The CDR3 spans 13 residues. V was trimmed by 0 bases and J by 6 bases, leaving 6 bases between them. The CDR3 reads CASSLDKAGELFF. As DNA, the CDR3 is TGCGCCAGCAGCTTGGACAAGGCCGGGGAGCTGTTTTTT.

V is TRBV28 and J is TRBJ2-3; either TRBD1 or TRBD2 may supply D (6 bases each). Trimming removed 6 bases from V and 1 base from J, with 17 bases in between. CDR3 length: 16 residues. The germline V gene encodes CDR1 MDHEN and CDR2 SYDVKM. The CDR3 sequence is CASSMGAGKGTDTQYF. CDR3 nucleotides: TGTGCCAGCAGCATGGGGGCGGGAAAAGGCACAGATACGCAGTATTTT.

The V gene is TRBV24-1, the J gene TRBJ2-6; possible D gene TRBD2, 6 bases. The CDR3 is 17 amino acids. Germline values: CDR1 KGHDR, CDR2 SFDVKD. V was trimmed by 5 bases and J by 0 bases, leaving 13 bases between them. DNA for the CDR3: TGTGCCACCAGTGGGGTCGGGGGACTCTCTGGGGCCAACGTCCTGACTTTC. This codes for CATSGVGGLSGANVLTF.

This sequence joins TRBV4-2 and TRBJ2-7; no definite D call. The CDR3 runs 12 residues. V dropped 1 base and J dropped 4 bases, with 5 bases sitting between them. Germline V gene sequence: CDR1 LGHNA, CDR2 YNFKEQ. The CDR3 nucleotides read TGTGCCAGCAGCCAAGTCTCTTACGAGCAGTACTTC. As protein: CASSQVSYEQYF.

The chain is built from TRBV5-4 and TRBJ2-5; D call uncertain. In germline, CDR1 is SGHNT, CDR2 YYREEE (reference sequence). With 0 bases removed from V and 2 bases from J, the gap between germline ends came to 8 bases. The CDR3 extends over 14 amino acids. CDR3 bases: TGTGCCAGCAGCTTGGGCCTTCAACAAGAGACCCAGTACTTC. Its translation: CASSLGLQQETQYF.

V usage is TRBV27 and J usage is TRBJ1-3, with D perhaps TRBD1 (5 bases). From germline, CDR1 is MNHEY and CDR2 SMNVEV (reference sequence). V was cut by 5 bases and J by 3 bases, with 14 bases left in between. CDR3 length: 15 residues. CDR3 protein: CASSKGTVGGNTIYF. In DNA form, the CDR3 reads TGTGCCAGCAGTAAAGGGACTGTTGGTGGAAACACCATATATTTT.

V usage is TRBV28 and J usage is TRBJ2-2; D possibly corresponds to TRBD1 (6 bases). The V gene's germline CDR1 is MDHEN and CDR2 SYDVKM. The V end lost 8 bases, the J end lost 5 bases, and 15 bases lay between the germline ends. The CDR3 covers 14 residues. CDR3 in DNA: TGTGCCAGCGCCACCGGACAGTTTACCGGGGAGCTGTTTTTT. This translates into CASATGQFTGELFF.

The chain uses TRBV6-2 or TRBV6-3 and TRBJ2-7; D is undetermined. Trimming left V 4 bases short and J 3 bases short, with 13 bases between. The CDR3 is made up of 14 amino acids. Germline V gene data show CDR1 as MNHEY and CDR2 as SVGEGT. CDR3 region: CASSFSGNNYEQYF. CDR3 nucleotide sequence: TGTGCCAGCAGTTTCTCGGGTAACAACTACGAGCAGTACTTC.

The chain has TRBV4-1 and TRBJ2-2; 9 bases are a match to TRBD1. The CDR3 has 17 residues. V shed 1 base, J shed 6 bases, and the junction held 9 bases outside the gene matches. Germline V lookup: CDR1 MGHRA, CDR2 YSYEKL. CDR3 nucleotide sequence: TGCGCCAGCAGCCAAGTCCTCGGGACAGGGAGGTCCGGGGAGCTGTTTTTT. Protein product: CASSQVLGTGRSGELFF.

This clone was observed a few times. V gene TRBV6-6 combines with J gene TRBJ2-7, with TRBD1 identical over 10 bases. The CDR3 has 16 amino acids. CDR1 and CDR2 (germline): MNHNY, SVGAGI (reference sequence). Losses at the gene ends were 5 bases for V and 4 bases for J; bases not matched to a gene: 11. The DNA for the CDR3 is TGTGCCAGCAGTCACGTCGGGACAGGGGTTATGTACGAGCAGTACTTC. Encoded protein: CASSHVGTGVMYEQYF.

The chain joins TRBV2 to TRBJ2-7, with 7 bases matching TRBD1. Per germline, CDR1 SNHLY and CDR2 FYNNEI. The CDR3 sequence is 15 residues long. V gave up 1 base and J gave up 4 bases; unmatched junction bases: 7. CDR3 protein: CASSEGRDSVYEQYF. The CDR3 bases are TGTGCCAGCAGTGAAGGACGGGACAGCGTGTACGAGCAGTACTTC.

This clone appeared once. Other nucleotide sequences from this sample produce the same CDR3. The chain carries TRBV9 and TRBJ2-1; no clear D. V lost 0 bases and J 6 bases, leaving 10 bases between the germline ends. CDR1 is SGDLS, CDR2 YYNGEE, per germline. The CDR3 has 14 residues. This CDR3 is CASSVAGSRNEQFF. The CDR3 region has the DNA TGTGCCAGCAGCGTAGCTGGCTCCCGCAATGAGCAGTTCTTC.

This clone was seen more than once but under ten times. CDR3 amino acids: CASSLSRLAGEQYF. The CDR3 DNA sequence: TGTGCCAGCAGTTTATCGCGGCTAGCGGGGGAGCAGTACTTC. The chain combines TRBV27 with TRBJ2-7; 9 positions agree with TRBD2. The CDR3 extends over 14 amino acids. Trimming at V came to 0 bases and at J to 7 bases, leaving 4 bases not matched to a gene. Germline CDR1 and CDR2: MNHEY and SMNVEV (reference sequence).

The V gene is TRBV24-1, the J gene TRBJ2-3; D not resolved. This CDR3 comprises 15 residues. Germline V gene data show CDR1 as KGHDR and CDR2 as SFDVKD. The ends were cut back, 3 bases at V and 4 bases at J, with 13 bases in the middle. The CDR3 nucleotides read TGTGCCACCAGTGATGTTGTAACTGGGGCAGATACGCAGTATTTT. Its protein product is CATSDVVTGADTQYF.

The CDR3 DNA is TGCGCCAGCAGCTTGGACGGTACTAGCACAGATACGCAGTATTTT. It specifies CASSLDGTSTDTQYF. The chain uses TRBV5-1 and TRBJ2-3; D gene ambiguous. The CDR3 runs to 15 residues. The V end lost 0 bases, the J end lost 0 bases, and 8 bases lay between the germline ends. The germline gives CDR1 SGHRS, CDR2 YFSETQ.

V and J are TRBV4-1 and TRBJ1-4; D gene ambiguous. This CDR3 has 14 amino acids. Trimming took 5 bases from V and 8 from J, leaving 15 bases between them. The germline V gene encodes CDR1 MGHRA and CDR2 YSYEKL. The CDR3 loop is CASSTQAIQEKLFF. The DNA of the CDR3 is TGCGCCAGCAGCACCCAGGCCATTCAGGAAAAACTGTTTTTT.

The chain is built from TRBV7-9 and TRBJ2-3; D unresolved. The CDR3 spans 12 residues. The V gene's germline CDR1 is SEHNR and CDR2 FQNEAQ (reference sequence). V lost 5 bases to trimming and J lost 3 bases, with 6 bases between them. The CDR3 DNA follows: TGTGCCAGCAGCGAATATACAGATACGCAGTATTTT. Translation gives CASSEYTDTQYF. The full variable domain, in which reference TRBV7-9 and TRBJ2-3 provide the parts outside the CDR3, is DTGVSQNPRHKITKRGQNVTFRCDPISEHNRLYWYRQTLGQGPEFLTYFQNEAQLEKSRLLSDRFSAERPKGSFSTLEIQRTEQGDSAMYLCASSEYTDTQYFGPGTRLTVL.

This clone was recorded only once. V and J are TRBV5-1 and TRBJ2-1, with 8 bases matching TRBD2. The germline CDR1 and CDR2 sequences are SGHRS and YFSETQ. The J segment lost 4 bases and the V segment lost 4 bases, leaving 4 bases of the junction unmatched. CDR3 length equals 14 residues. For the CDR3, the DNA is TGCGCCAGCAGCCCGAGCGGGGGATACAATGAGCAGTTCTTC. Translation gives CASSPSGGYNEQFF.

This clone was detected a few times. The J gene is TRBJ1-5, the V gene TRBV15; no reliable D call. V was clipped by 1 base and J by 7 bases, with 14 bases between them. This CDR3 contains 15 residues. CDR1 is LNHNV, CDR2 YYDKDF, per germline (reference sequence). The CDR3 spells CATSRVVGRGQPQHF. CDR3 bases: TGTGCCACCAGCAGAGTGGTAGGGAGAGGACAGCCCCAGCATTTT. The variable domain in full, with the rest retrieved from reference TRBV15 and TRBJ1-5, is DAMVIQNPRYQVTQFGKPVTLSCSQTLNHNVMYWYQQKSSQAPKLLFHYYDKDFNNEADTPDNFQSRRPNTSFCFLDIRSPGLGDTAMYLCATSRVVGRGQPQHFGDGTRLSIL.

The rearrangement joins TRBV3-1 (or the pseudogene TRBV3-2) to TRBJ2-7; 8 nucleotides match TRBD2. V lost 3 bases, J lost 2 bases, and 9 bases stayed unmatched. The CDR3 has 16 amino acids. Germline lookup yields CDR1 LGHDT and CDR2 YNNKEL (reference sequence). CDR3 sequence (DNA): TGTGCCAGCAGCCAGCGCGCTAGCGGGCCTACCTACGAGCAGTACTTC. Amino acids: CASSQRASGPTYEQYF.